This T cell receptor beta chain derives from a study of T cell responses to AZD1222 COVID-19 vaccine. Study-wide points: Spike-wide vaccine-associated CD4 TCRs dominated at 160-218 and 743-854. A rise in Spike-specific TCR breadth and depth followed two AZD1222 doses. Clonal diversity was possibly underestimated; the donors were predominantly white British and more often female.

This table comes from immunoSEQ multiplex PCR, and its TCRdb copy is limited to in-frame clones, with some not included. The profile shows just under 75,000 clones, around 80% of them singletons. About this clone itself: Its antigen is currently unknown.

Germline CDR1 reads SNHLY; CDR2 reads FYNNEI. This CDR3 spans 16 amino acids. V shed 3 bases and J 9 bases; nucleotides not matched to a gene: 6. V usage is TRBV2 and J usage is TRBJ2-1; the match to TRBD2 covers 15 bases. Sequencing was performed on peripheral blood, taken 28 days after the second AZD1222 dose. The origin of this receptor is an adult who received the AZD1222 COVID-19 vaccine. CDR3: CASSEVGTSGGIEQFF. The DNA of the CDR3 is TGTGCCAGCAGTGAGGTGGGGACTAGCGGGGGGATTGAGCAGTTCTTC.